Here is one T cell receptor (beta chain) with its context. What antigen it recognizes has not been identified. Within one base of it there is no much larger clone, and no base qualities were kept. The cohort consisted of 666 healthy bone marrow donors. At the time of sampling, all cohort members were nominally healthy, though unrecorded immune exposures were likely present. The donor tested CMV seronegative and was one of the 352 seronegative cohort members. Each donor provided a peripheral blood sample, and peripheral blood mononuclear cells were used for TCR beta sequencing. Genomic DNA extraction from the blood cell samples was performed with the Qiagen DNeasy Blood Extraction Kit. This entry belongs to a study of cytomegalovirus exposure and HLA in healthy donors (dated by TCRdb to 2016 to 2017). Notes on the research overall: An earlier analysis of 587 of the donors reported 276 Gb of sequence data and 90 million to 120 million unique TCR beta sequences obtained from about 170 million T cells. Rather than using new phenotypic data, the later analysis identified candidate immune exposures from TCR beta sequences and from how often those sequences occurred across donors. Donor age, sex, ethnicity and CMV serostatus were compiled together with the repertoire data. A later analysis re-examined previously published TCR beta repertoires from 600 to 700 donors and added high-resolution HLA genotyping to investigate patterns of TCR occurrence. An early release that covered about 600 HLA-typed donors contained around 330 gigabases of sequencing data and tens of millions of unique TCR sequences. Besides the first cohort of about 730 subjects, a separate validation cohort made up of about 120 different subjects was used. The study profiled the T cell repertoires of more than 500 subjects by immunosequencing and related them to cytomegalovirus serostatus. Among the roughly 390 genotyped donors, around 79% belonged to the genetic ancestry cluster associated with self-reported Caucasian donors. Typing coverage varied by locus: 629-630 donors for A, B, C, DRB1 and DQB1; under 550 for DQA1; more than 600 for DPA1; around 490 for DPB1. In a later genetic analysis, genome-wide SNP genotypes for about three fifths of the roughly 670 donors were used, and that subset was treated as a discovery cohort. To decide whether each TCR beta V gene segment behaved as functional or pseudogenic, an earlier analysis of some 570 of the donors relied on high-throughput TCR beta sequencing. Every discovery cohort repertoire had been produced on one sequencing platform. Across some 400 genotyped donors of the cohort, an average of about 200,000 unique TCR beta nucleotide sequences per donor were sequenced, and around 20% of those sequences were non-productive. Four or five DR-DQ haplotypes were handled as single units for association and clustering because linkage in the cohort was strong. HLA typing covered class I and class II loci at four-digit resolution. The aim of the study was to test whether cataloging public T cell receptors could identify signatures of past pathogen exposure. To predict cytomegalovirus infection status, the study combined high-throughput TCR immunosequencing, statistical association of individual TCRs with disease status, and machine learning.

The cysteine opens and the phenylalanine closes a CDR3 of 13 amino acids. The retained sequence is limited to the CDR3, 39 bases, with the frame set at the first base. V is pared back by 2 bases and J by 3 bases, with 8 bases lying between the germline termini. From a lookup of the germline V gene (reference sequence), CDR1 and CDR2 are MNHNY and SVGAGI. On the study overall, not on this receptor specifically: Cytomegalovirus status was reported to be diagnosed by the classifier with high specificity and sensitivity in both the original and validation cohorts. When HLA alleles, especially DR and DQ, strongly co-occurred, TCR associations were difficult to assign to individual alleles. The authors suggested that the approach could potentially be extended to other disease states and immunological phenotypes. Linkage disequilibrium might explain the correlated functional status among segregating V segments, but an unknown experimental factor could not be excluded. Most TCR sequences were observed very rarely across donors, whereas some public TCRs were present in many individuals. In a later analysis, the rate of TCR association differed among HLA loci, with DRB1 alleles having the most associated TCRs and HLA-C alleles having the fewest. Immune exposure information for the cohort was limited to CMV serostatus. An association between a missense DCLRE1C variant and V-gene and J-gene trimming of TCR beta chains was found in a later genetic analysis and replicated in an independent cohort. A few of the identified cytomegalovirus-associated TCR beta chains were confirmed in vitro to be specific for cytomegalovirus antigens. Broadly in line with IMGT annotations, most TCR beta V segments showed up in productive rearrangements about 90% or about 30% of the time in an earlier analysis of around 550 of the donors. Because HLA typing was unavailable for some donors at each locus, only the typed subset was used in association tests. A further reported finding was that TCR beta sequences accurately predicted the HLA-A and HLA-B alleles for most subjects in the first cohort. Most CMV-associated TCR beta chains appeared to be HLA-restricted in a later analysis, and the HLA associations seemed to be driven largely by CMV exposure. Because the 87-base-pair reads could not distinguish some IMGT-functional V segments, including TRBV6-2 and TRBV6-3, those segments were excluded. Compared with the roughly 670-donor mean, donors in an Asian-associated ancestry cluster had fewer N-insertions in productive TCRs, according to a later genetic analysis. A later analysis reported that several top co-occurrence clusters appeared linked to parvovirus B19, influenza, CMV and Epstein-Barr virus. Compared with equally common non-associated chains, HLA-associated TCR beta chains in a later analysis were more clonally expanded and had lower generation probabilities. A cluster of highly shared sequence variants was judged likely to be a technical artifact of the sequencing pipeline. Around 16 rarely observed V segments, including chromosome 9 orphons, were excluded from the earlier analysis of approximately 600 of the donors because counts were too low. Sequencing depth was assumed to be roughly uniform across donors in the presence/absence analyses, though that assumption may not hold. The cohort was sequenced for TCR beta chains only, and without alpha or paired-chain data the features that could be detected were limited. Specific HLA alleles were associated with 16,951 TCR beta sequences at a false discovery rate of 0.05 in a later analysis. The study gave a list of 150 to 200 TCR beta chains associated with cytomegalovirus.

Preparation of the library involved the immunoSEQ multiplex PCR assay. The multiplex PCR relied on a mix of 60 forward primers for TCR Vbeta segments and 13 reverse primers for TCR Jbeta segments. Amplification of the CDR3 region of rearranged TCR beta genes was performed with a multiplex PCR assay on genomic DNA. The Illumina HiSeq System was used to sequence the amplified TCR beta libraries as 87-base-pair reads. As for the original processing: In a later analysis, tens of millions of unique TCR beta chains were counted across the roughly 610 repertoires, and roughly 10 million of these chains were shared by at least two donors. To remove PCR and sequencing errors, raw reads were error-corrected and collapsed into unique sequences using a nearest-neighbor algorithm that merged closely related sequences. To assign V, D and J gene segments, CDR3 sequences were aligned to IMGT reference sequences. For a sequence to be retained, a match of at least six nucleotides was required to both a V gene segment and a J gene segment. A rearrangement counted as productive if the CDR3 had no stop codons and remained in frame with V and J, and every other rearrangement counted as non-productive. Following IMGT convention, CDR3 was defined as the stretch from the second conserved V-encoded cysteine up to the conserved J-encoded phenylalanine. Sequences without an unambiguous match to a single V gene segment were excluded from the earlier analysis of 587 of the donors. In an earlier analysis of 587 of the donors, a V segment was called functional when productive rearrangements were above 56.7%, and segregating when the standard deviation between donors exceeded 5%. To diagnose cytomegalovirus status from the catalog of TCR beta chain sequences, a statistical classification framework was built. In a later analysis, V and J genes were assigned by comparing TCR nucleotide sequences against IMGT/GENE-DB human TR gene sequences. The TCRdist pipeline was used in a later analysis to assign CDR3 sequences and most-parsimonious VDJ recombination scenarios. In a later analysis, every TCR beta chain was defined by the combination of its CDR3 amino acid sequence and its V-gene family, and reads without a unique V-gene family were dropped. To address suspected cross-contamination and a sequencing artifact, a later analysis removed over 500 highly shared, low-generation-probability nucleotide sequences. In a later analysis, a clonal expansion index was calculated for each public chain from normalized within-repertoire ranks of inferred template counts. In a later analysis, generation probabilities were computed with a VDJ recombination model fitted to out-of-frame rearrangements, and the resulting probabilities were checked against IGoR. In a later analysis, TCR-TCR, TCR-HLA and TCR-CMV co-occurrence was scored with hypergeometric tests, and a repertoire-size bias correction was applied to TCR pairs. False discovery rates were estimated in a later analysis by permuting HLA or CMV assignments 20 times. In a later analysis, co-occurring TCRs were grouped using DBSCAN, with TCRdist sequence similarity added in when clustering inside HLA-allele-positive subsets. For co-occurrence clustering, repertoires with fewer than 30,000 or more than 120,000 public chains were excluded, along with five repertoires with anomalous nucleotide sharing. TCRdb limited this immuneACCESS table to in-frame rearrangements with V and J called. A share of clones is missing; checked studies link under half to unresolved V genes, and the rest is unexplained. That table gives V, J and clone size, and the DNA gave D and trimming. The sample profile shows some 160,000 clones; 77% of them were found once. 1.5% to 2% of the sample lies in the top ten.

The origin of this receptor is a woman aged 25-40 years in good health and CMV-seronegative. The sample taken for sequencing was PBMCs. The rearrangement joined TRBV6-6 to TRBJ2-7, with TRBD2 perhaps the D gene, on 7 matching bases. The CDR3 corresponds to CASSYRGGYEQYF. The nucleotide sequence is given as TGTGCCAGCAGTTACAGGGGGGGCTACGAGCAGTACTTC.